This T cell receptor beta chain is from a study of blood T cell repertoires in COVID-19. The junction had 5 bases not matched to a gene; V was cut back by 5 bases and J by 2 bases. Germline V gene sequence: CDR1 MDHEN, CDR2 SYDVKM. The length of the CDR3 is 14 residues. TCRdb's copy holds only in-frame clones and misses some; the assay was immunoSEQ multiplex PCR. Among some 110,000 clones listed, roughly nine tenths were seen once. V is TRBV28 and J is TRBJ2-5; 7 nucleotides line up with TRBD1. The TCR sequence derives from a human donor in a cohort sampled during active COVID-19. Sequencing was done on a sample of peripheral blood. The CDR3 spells CASSPGGQQETQYF. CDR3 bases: TGTGCCAGCAGTCCAGGGGGACAACAAGAGACCCAGTACTTC.